This TCR beta chain is drawn from a study of Graves' ophthalmopathy and Graves' hyperthyroidism. Findings and caveats of the study: Sensitivity of around 67% and specificity of less than 75% were achieved by the model that predicted ophthalmopathy progression.

The sample holds many counts of this clonotype. Its antigen is currently unknown. The TCR beta CDR3 regions underwent amplification from RNA transcripts. HTBI primers were employed in first-round RT-PCR, then a second-round multiplex PCR followed. TCRdb analysed the multiplex PCR reads with MiXCR anew, one entry per CDR3 protein. Among approximately 500,000 distinct CDR3 sequences, approximately 14% were seen once, and the ten largest hold 8% to 10%. The CDR3 contains 16 residues. After removal of 5 bases from V and 3 bases from J, the junction contained 6 bases not matched to a gene. Germline assignment: CDR1 LNHDA and CDR2 SQIVND (reference sequence).

This receptor was obtained from a woman under 40 with Graves' ophthalmopathy. V and J are TRBV19 and TRBJ2-7; 14 bases match TRBD2. The sequenced sample was blood. CDR3 residues: CASSRRGLAGVYEQYF. The CDR3 DNA reads TGTGCCAGTAGTCGGAGGGGACTAGCGGGAGTCTACGAGCAGTACTTC.